This T cell receptor (gamma chain) stems from a study of gammadelta T cells in human blood (dated by TCRdb to between 2020 and 2021). The research as a whole found: According to the study, polyclonal expansion of innate gamma-delta T cells right after birth appeared to be driven by microbial exposure.

Library construction relied on RT-PCR. For sequencing, an Illumina MiSeq was employed. Clonotypes were called again by TCRdb from the public reads via CATT, and duplicate nucleotide sequences were then merged into one entry. The sample table contains several hundred gamma-chain clones; only one count was recorded for roughly 36% of them. The ten largest make up approximately 24% of the sample. This clone is characterized as large (0.1 to 1%). This receptor's antigen is unknown. No base-level quality is on record; no much larger clone is a single base apart. The germline V gene encodes CDR1 VENAVY and CDR2 YDSYNSRV. From V the trimming removes 0 bases and from J it removes 6 bases, while the gene matches leave 8 bases of the junction unaccounted for. Inclusive of the bounding cysteine and phenylalanine, the CDR3 is 14 residues long. Here the CDR3 DNA is all that survives: 42 bases in frame from base 1.

The sample taken for sequencing was non-Vgamma9Vdelta2 gamma-delta T cells from infant blood. The chain uses TRGV8 and TRGJ1 or TRGJ2. This clonotype was sampled from a human donor. The CDR3 region has the sequence CATWDRPPGYKKLF. The nucleotides are TGTGCCACCTGGGATAGGCCTCCTGGTTATAAGAAACTCTTT.